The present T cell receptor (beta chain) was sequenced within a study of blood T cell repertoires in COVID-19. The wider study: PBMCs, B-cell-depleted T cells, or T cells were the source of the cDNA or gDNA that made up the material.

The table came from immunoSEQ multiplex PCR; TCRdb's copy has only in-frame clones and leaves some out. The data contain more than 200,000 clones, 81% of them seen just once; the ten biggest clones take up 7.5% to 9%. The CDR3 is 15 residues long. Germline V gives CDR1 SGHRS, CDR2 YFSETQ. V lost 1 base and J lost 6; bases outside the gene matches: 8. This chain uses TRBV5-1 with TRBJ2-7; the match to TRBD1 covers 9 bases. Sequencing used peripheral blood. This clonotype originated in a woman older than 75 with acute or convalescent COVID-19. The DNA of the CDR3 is TGCGCCAGCAGCTTGACAGGGGGCGCCGAGGCCGAGCAGTACTTC. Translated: CASSLTGGAEAEQYF.